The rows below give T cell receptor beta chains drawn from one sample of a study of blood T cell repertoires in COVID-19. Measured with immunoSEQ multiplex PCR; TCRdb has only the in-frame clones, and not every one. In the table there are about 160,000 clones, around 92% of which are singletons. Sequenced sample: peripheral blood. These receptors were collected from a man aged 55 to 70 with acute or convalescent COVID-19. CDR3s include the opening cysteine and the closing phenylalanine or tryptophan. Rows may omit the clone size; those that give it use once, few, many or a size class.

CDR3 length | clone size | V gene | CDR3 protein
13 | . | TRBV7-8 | CASSPYGTGEAFF
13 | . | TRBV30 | CAWSPQGSYGYTF
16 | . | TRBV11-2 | CASSLVGGVRGPEAFF
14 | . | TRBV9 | CASSGGKMNTEAFF
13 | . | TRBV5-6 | CASSLDRVGGYTF
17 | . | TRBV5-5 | CASSLGTGGLSNQPQHF
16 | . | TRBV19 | CASIRQGPSYGTEAFF
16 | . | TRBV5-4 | CASSQGTSGNTGELFF
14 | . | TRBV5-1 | CASSLGRGGDEQYF
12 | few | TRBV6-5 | CASSISGNTIYF
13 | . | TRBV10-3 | CAISEGEVYEQYF
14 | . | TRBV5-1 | CASSSGTGYNEQFF
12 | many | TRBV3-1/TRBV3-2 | CASSHLDRSLHF
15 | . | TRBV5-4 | CASSPRGANNSPLHF
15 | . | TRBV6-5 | CASSPNYLNTGELFF
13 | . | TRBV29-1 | CSVGLVMENEQFF
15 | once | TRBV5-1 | CASSNGQGGTDTQYF
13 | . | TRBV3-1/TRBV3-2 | CASSQPGRETQYF
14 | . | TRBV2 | CASRMTGANTEAFF
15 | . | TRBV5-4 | CASSVPGQSQWGYTF
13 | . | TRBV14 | CASSQRPNAGAYF
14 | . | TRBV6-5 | CASSYDGRNSEAFF
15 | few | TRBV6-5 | CASSYSGLPGETQYF
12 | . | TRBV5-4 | CASSLFPQGELF
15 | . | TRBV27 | CASSMVGRARTEAFF
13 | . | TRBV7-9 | CASGQRANYGYTF
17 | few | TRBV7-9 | CASSLQRPTGGGNTIYF
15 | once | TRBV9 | CASSAGQTARGEAFF
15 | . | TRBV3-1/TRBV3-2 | CASRTPKGRGYEQYF
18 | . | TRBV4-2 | CASSQDNVIGGAGQTQYF
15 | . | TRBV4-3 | CASSQERTTNYGYTF
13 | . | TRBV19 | CASKSSSGNTIYF
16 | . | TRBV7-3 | CASSLNAQRANTEAFF
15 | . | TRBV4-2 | CASSQLASDWDEQFF
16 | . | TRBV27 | CASSLSLNLNSDTQYF
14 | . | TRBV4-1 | CASSTLIGNQPQHF